What follows is one T cell receptor (beta chain) and its context. This specimen comes from a study of blood T cell repertoires in COVID-19. The wider study: The cDNA or gDNA used as material had been derived from T cells, B-cell-depleted T cells, or PBMCs.

The repertoire was sequenced with immunoSEQ multiplex PCR; TCRdb's copy has only in-frame clones and lacks some. This sample carries approximately 390,000 clones, roughly 90% of them seen once, and the ten largest clones take 6.5%. V lost 3 bases and J lost 1; bases outside the gene matches: 19. The CDR3 sequence is 21 residues long. Per the germline V gene, CDR1 is KGHDR and CDR2 is SFDVKD. The sequence was obtained from a man between 18 and 29 years old with active or convalescent COVID-19. Material for sequencing was peripheral blood. This chain connects TRBV24-1 to TRBJ2-2; TRBD2 matches 7 bases. The CDR3 reads CATSDPLEGGPFTGNTGELFF. As DNA, the CDR3 is TGTGCCACCAGTGATCCCCTTGAGGGAGGGCCATTTACGGGGAACACCGGGGAGCTGTTTTTT.